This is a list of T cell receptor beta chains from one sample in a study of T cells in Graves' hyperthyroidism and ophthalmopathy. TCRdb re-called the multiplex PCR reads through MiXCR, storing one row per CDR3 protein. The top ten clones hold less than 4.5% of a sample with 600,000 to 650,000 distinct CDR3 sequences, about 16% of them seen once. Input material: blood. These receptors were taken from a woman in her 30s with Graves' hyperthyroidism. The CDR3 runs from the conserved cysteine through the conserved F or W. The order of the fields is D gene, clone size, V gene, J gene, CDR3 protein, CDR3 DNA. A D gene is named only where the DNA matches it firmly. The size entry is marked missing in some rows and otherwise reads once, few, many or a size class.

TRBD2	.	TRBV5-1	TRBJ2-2	CASSLVAGSNTGELFF	TGCGCCAGCAGCTTGGTAGCGGGGTCGAACACCGGGGAGCTGTTTTTT
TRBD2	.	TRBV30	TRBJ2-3	CAWSSRGSGVTDTQYF	TGTGCCTGGAGCTCGCGGGGTAGCGGGGTCACAGATACGCAGTATTTT
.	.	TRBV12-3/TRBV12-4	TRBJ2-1	CVSSLWGASYNEQFF	TGTGTCAGCAGTTTATGGGGGGCCTCCTACAATGAGCAGTTCTTC
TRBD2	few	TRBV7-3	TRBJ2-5	CASSLNPALAGGKETQYF	TGTGCCAGCAGCTTAAACCCCGCCCTAGCGGGAGGGAAAGAGACCCAGTACTTC
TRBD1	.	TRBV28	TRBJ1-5	CASRTGGDDFHQPQHF	TGTGCCAGCAGGACAGGGGGCGACGATTTCCATCAGCCCCAGCATTTT
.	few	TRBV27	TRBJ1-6	CASGQTGFGNSPLHF	TGTGCCAGCGGTCAGACAGGATTCGGTAATTCACCCCTCCACTTT
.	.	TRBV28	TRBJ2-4	CASSSGTLLNIQYF	TGTGCCAGCAGTTCCGGGACACTCTTAAACATTCAGTACTTC
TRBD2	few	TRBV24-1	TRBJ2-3	CADPLAGGQYSTDTQYF	TGTGCCGACCCTTTAGCGGGAGGGCAATACAGCACAGATACGCAGTATTTT
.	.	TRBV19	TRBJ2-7	CASSMAGRREQYF	TGTGCCAGTAGTATGGCAGGGAGAAGAGAGCAGTACTTC
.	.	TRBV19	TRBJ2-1	CASSISSVSSYNEQFF	TGTGCCAGTAGTATATCTAGCGTCAGCTCCTACAATGAGCAGTTCTTC
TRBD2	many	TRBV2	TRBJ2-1	CASSRGTSGSRGFF	TGTGCCAGCAGCCGCGGGACTAGCGGGAGTAGGGGGTTCTTC
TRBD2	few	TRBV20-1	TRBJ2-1	CSASPSGISYNEQFF	TGCAGTGCTAGCCCTAGCGGGATCTCCTACAATGAGCAGTTCTTC
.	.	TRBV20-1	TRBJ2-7	CSARGREPGPGQYF	TGCAGTGCTAGAGGTAGAGAGCCGGGCCCCGGGCAGTACTTC
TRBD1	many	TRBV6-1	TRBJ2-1	CASTHSGGSYNEQFF	TGTGCCAGCACTCATTCAGGGGGCTCATACAATGAGCAGTTCTTC
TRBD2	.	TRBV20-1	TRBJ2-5	CSARRLAGGQETQYF	TGCAGTGCTAGACGACTAGCGGGAGGGCAAGAGACCCAGTACTTC
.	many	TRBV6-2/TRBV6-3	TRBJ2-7	CASSYYGLRSSYEQYF	TGTGCCAGCAGTTACTACGGACTAAGGAGCTCCTACGAGCAGTACTTC
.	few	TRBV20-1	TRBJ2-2	CSARSGSYRATGELFF	TGCAGTGCTAGGTCGGGCAGCTACCGGGCCACCGGGGAGCTGTTTTTT
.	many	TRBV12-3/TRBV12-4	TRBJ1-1	CASTVTTNTEAFF	TGTGCCAGCACCGTCACAACGAACACTGAAGCTTTCTTT
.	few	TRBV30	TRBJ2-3	CAWSGGIDNPDTDTQYF	TGTGCCTGGAGTGGGGGGATTGACAACCCAGACACAGATACGCAGTATTTT
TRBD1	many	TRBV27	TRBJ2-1	CASSPRGTEGQNEQFF	TGTGCCAGCAGTCCCAGAGGGACAGAAGGCCAAAATGAGCAGTTCTTC
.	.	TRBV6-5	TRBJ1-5	CASSYSGGQNQPQHF	TGTGCCAGCAGTTACTCTGGGGGCCAAAATCAGCCCCAGCATTTT
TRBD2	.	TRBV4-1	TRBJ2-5	CASSQGPTSGDQETQYF	TGCGCCAGCAGCCAAGGCCCGACTAGCGGGGATCAAGAGACCCAGTACTTC
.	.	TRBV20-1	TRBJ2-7	CSARDTYEQYF	TGCAGTGCTAGAGACACCTACGAGCAGTACTTC
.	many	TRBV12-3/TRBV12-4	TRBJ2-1	CASRGGSGSPFYNEQFF	TGTGCCAGCAGAGGGGGCAGCGGGTCCCCCTTCTACAATGAGCAGTTCTTC
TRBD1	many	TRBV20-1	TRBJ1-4	CSATRRGQGNEKLFF	TGCAGTGCTACCCGAAGGGGACAGGGGAATGAAAAACTGTTTTTT
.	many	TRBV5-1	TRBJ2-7	CASSPGRAYEQYF	TGCGCCAGCAGCCCTGGACGGGCCTACGAGCAGTACTTC
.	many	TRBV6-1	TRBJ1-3	CASSAWTVLSGNTIYF	TGTGCCAGCAGTGCATGGACAGTCCTCTCTGGAAACACCATATATTTT
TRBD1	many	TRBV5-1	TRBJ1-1	CASRSGQQNTEAFF	TGCGCCAGCAGATCGGGACAGCAGAACACTGAAGCTTTCTTT
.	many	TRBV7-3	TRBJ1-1	CASSLGAGQSTEAFF	TGTGCCAGCAGCTTAGGGGCAGGGCAGAGCACTGAAGCTTTCTTT
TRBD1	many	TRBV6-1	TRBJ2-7	CASRRILGDRHYEQYF	TGTGCCAGCAGACGAATCCTTGGGGACAGACACTACGAGCAGTACTTC
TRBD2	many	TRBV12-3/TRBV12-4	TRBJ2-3	CASRLSGTTDTQYF	TGTGCCAGCCGACTGAGCGGGACCACAGATACGCAGTATTTT
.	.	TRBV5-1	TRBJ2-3	CASSLAREVDVGQGTQYF	TGCGCCAGCAGCTTGGCCAGGGAGGTGGACGTGGGGCAGGGTACGCAGTATTTT
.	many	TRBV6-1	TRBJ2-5	CASSVLVTVKQETQYF	TGTGCCAGCAGTGTTCTTGTGACAGTCAAGCAAGAGACCCAGTACTTC
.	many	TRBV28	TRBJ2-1	CASGGLSSYNEQFF	TGTGCCAGCGGGGGGCTGAGCTCCTACAATGAGCAGTTCTTC
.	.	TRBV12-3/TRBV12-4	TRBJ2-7	CASSFGSTGEQYF	TGTGCCAGCAGTTTTGGGTCGACGGGAGAGCAGTACTTC
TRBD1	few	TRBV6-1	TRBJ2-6	CATGDRVGANVLTF	TGTGCCACGGGGGACAGGGTTGGGGCCAACGTCCTGACTTTC
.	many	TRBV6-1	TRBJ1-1	CASFTRLAAFF	TGTGCCAGCTTCACCCGATTAGCAGCTTTCTTT
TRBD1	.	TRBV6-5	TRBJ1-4	CASSYSKPGQGDEKLFF	TGTGCCAGCAGTTACTCCAAGCCGGGACAGGGGGATGAAAAACTGTTTTTT
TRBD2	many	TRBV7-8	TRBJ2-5	CASSSWGASGSGETQYF	TGTGCCAGCAGTTCCTGGGGGGCTAGCGGGAGCGGGGAGACCCAGTACTTC
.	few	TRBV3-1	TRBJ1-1	CASSHPPKGLGTEAFF	TGTGCCAGCAGCCATCCTCCGAAGGGGCTTGGCACTGAAGCTTTCTTT